This TCR beta chain was retrieved from a study of blood T cell repertoires in COVID-19. Background on the study: Italy, Spain and the United States were the sources of the convalescent and acute COVID-19 samples. PBMCs, B-cell-depleted T cells, or T cells provided the cDNA or gDNA that made up the material.

Original processing notes: Estimation of nucleated cell counts was performed using reference gene primer amplification. Sequenced by immunoSEQ multiplex PCR; TCRdb stores in-frame clones only, minus some. V, J and clone size derive from that table, while D and trimming were established from the DNA sequence. This table holds 150,000 or so clones, approximately 78% found once. The CDR3 extends over 13 amino acids. Germline CDR1 LNHDA, CDR2 SQIVND (reference sequence). V gave up 8 bases and J gave up 7 bases, with 18 bases separating them. Sequences were obtained from peripheral blood. The V gene is TRBV19, the J gene TRBJ2-7; maybe TRBD1 (7 bases). This sequence was found in a human donor with acute or convalescent COVID-19. The donor label of this sample is uncertain. CDR3 nucleotides: TGTGCCAGTCTAGCGCCTCAGGGGGAAGAGCAGTACTTC. This translates into CASLAPQGEEQYF.